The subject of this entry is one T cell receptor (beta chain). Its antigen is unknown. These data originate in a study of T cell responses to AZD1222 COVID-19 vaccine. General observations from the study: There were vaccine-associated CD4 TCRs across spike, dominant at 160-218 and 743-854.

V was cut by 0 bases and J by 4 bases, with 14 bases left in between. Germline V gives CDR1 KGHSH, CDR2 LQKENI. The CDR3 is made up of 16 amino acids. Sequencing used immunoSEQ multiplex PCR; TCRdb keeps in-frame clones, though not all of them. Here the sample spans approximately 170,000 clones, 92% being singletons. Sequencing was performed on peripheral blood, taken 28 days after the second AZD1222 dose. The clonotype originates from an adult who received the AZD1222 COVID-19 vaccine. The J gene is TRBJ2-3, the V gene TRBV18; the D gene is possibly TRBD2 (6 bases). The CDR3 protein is CASSPPVSREPDTQYF. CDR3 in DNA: TGTGCCAGCTCACCACCGGTCAGCCGGGAGCCAGATACGCAGTATTTT.